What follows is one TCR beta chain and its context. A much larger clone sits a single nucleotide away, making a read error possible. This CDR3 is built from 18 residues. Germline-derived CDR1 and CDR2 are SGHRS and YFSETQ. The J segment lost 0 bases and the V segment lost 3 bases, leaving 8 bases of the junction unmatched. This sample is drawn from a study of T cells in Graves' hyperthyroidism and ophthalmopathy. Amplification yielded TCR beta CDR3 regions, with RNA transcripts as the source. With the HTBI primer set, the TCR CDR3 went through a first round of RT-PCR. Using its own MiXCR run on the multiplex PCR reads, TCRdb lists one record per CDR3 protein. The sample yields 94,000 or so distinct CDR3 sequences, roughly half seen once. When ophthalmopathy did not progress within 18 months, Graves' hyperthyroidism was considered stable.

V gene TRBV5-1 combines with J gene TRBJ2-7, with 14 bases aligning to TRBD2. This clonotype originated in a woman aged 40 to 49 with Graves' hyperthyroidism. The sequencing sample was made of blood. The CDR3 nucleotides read TGCGCCAGCAGCTGGGAGACTAGCGGGAGGGCAATCTCCTACGAGCAGTACTTC. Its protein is CASSWETSGRAISYEQYF.